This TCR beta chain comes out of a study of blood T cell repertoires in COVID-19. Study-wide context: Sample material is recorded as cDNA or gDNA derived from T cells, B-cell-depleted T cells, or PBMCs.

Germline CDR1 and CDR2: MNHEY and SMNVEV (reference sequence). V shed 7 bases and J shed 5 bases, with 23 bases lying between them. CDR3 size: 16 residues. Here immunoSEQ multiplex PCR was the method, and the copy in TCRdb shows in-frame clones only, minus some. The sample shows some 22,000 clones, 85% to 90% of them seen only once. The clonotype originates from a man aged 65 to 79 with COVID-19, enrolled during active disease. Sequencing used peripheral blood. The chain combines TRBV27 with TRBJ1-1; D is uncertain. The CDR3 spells CASIERVGGFRTEAFF. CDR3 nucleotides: TGTGCCAGCATCGAGAGGGTCGGAGGTTTTAGGACTGAAGCTTTCTTT.